These 3 T cell receptor beta chains share one sample of origin, sequenced in a study of shared clonotypes between healthy human individuals. Clones were sequenced by immunoSEQ multiplex PCR, and TCRdb holds only the in-frame ones, with some missing. Counted here are 2 million to 3 million clones, 80% to 95% occurring once; the ten biggest clones make up more than 0.35%. Sequenced sample: naive CD4+ T cells from PBMCs. Subset described: CD45RA+ positively selected. The receptors shown here come from a man between 18 and 29 years old in good health. Some clones in this sample may be carry-over from other donors' samples.

The V and J genes are TRBV18 and TRBJ2-1; D unclear. The V gene's germline CDR1 is KGHSH and CDR2 LQKENI. The CDR3 loop spans 13 amino acids. The V gene lost 6 bases and the J gene lost 7 bases, with 13 bases spanning the gap. CDR3 sequence reads: CASSPYEQNEQFF. The CDR3 DNA sequence: TGTGCCAGCTCCCCCTATGAACAGAATGAGCAGTTCTTC.

J is TRBJ2-3 and V is TRBV7-8; 7 positions agree with TRBD1. Germline V gene data show CDR1 as SGHVS and CDR2 as FQNEAQ. The CDR3 is made up of 16 amino acids. Trimming took 6 bases from V and 4 from J; bases not matched to a gene: 13. DNA for the CDR3: TGTGCCAGCAGTTCCGTGAGGACAGGCTTTGCAGATACGCAGTATTTT. Encoded protein: CASSSVRTGFADTQYF. The full variable domain, rest sourced from reference TRBV7-8 and TRBJ2-3, is GAGVSQSPRYKVAKRGQDVALRCDPISGHVSLFWYQQALGQGPEFLTYFQNEAQLDKSGLPSDRFFAERPEGSVSTLKIQRTQQEDSAVYLCASSSVRTGFADTQYFGPGTRLTVL.

As DNA, the CDR3 is TGTGCCAGCTCACCAGACCTTAGCGGGATCCAAGAGACCCAGTACTTC. This sequence encodes CASSPDLSGIQETQYF. The V gene is TRBV18, the J gene TRBJ2-5; 8 nucleotides align to TRBD2. V was pared by 2 bases and J by 1 base, with 6 bases of the junction left unmatched. Germline V CDR1 and CDR2: KGHSH, LQKENI. The CDR3 has 16 amino acids. The variable domain in full, completed from reference TRBV18 and TRBJ2-5, reads NAGVMQNPRHLVRRRGQEARLRCSPMKGHSHVYWYRQLPEEGLKFMVYLQKENIIDESGMPKERFSAEFPKEGPSILRIQQVVRGDSAAYFCASSPDLSGIQETQYFGPGTRLLVL.